The 8 T cell receptor beta chains below all came from one sample that was sequenced in a study of T cells in Graves' hyperthyroidism and ophthalmopathy. The CDR3 regions of TCR beta were amplified from RNA transcripts. Researchers ran a first-round RT-PCR on the TCR CDR3 using the HTBI primer set. TCRdb re-derived calls from the multiplex PCR reads in MiXCR, one entry per CDR3 protein. The table includes 610,000 or so distinct CDR3 sequences, around 46% detected once. The sample consisted of peripheral blood or thyroid tissue (not recorded which). The receptors originated from a woman younger than 30 with Graves' hyperthyroidism.

This clonotype was detected ten times or more. V is TRBV12-3 or TRBV12-4 and J is TRBJ1-2; D remains ambiguous. The CDR3 runs to 14 residues. V shed 5 bases and J shed 3 bases, with 13 bases lying between them. The DNA for the CDR3 is TGTGCCAGCAGTCACATTAGCCCCGACTATGGCTACACCTTC. Protein sequence: CASSHISPDYGYTF.

The chain couples TRBV11-3 to TRBJ2-6, with D possibly TRBD1 on 6 matching bases. The germline V gene has CDR1 SGHNT and CDR2 YENEEA. The length of the CDR3 is 16 residues. V lost 5 bases and J 2 bases, leaving 13 bases between the germline ends. CDR3 coding DNA: TGTGCCAGCAGCCAAAACAGGGTCCCTGGGGCCAACGTCCTGACTTTC. This encodes CASSQNRVPGANVLTF.

This clonotype was recorded many times. The rearrangement joins TRBV6-5 to TRBJ2-7; D unclear. V was clipped by 6 bases and J by 2 bases, with 14 bases between them. The CDR3 is made up of 14 amino acids. Germline lookup yields CDR1 MNHEY and CDR2 SVGAGI. The CDR3 region has the DNA TGTGCCAGCAGGCTGGACCTACCACCCTACGAGCAGTACTTC. This codes for CASRLDLPPYEQYF.

This clonotype was detected many times. J is TRBJ1-3 and V is TRBV7-2, with D tentatively TRBD1 (5 bases). This CDR3 is 16 amino acids long. The V end lost 5 bases, the J end lost 0 bases, and 14 bases lay between the germline ends. Germline V lookup: CDR1 SGHTA, CDR2 FQGNSA. The CDR3 bases are TGTGCCAGCAGCCCGCGGGACGGACGCTCTGGAAACACCATATATTTT. It specifies CASSPRDGRSGNTIYF.

The chain uses TRBV29-1 and TRBJ2-6; D might be TRBD2 (6 bases). V dropped 6 bases and J dropped 11 bases, with 20 bases sitting between them. CDR1 and CDR2 (germline): SQVTM, ANQGSEA. This CDR3 is 14 amino acids long. The CDR3 loop reads CSVYVGPGDYVLTF. The CDR3 DNA sequence: TGCAGCGTGTACGTGGGGCCCGGGGACTACGTCCTGACTTTC.

About this clonotype: A much larger clone differs from this one at a single base, so this may be a read error. J is TRBJ1-1 and V is TRBV7-9; possibly TRBD1 for D (5 bases). The CDR3 totals 17 residues. In germline, CDR1 is SEHNR, CDR2 FQNEAQ (reference sequence). The CDR3 region is CASSRDSWGLRNTEAFF. CDR3 nucleotide sequence: TGCGCCAGCAGCCGAGATTCGTGGGGACTGCGGAACACTGAAGCTTTCTTT.

This chain joins TRBV19 and TRBJ2-7; 10 bases agree with TRBD2. This CDR3 is built from 13 residues. V shed 10 bases and J 6 bases; nucleotides not matched to a gene: 9. The germline gives CDR1 LNHDA, CDR2 SQIVND (reference sequence). The CDR3 protein is CATTLAGGVEQYF. The CDR3 DNA sequence: TGTGCCACAACATTAGCGGGAGGCGTCGAGCAGTACTTC.

This clonotype was found many times. The chain links TRBV7-2 to TRBJ1-1; a weak D match, TRBD1 (5 bases). V lost 1 base and J 5 bases, leaving 14 bases between the germline ends. CDR3 length equals 15 residues. The germline gives CDR1 SGHTA, CDR2 FQGNSA. The CDR3 DNA reads as TGTGCCAGCAGCTTAGAGGGCAGGGAGGGGACTGAAGCTTTCTTT. Protein product: CASSLEGREGTEAFF. The full variable domain, with the rest looked up from reference TRBV7-2 and TRBJ1-1, is GAGVSQSPSNKVTEKGKDVELRCDPISGHTALYWYRQSLGQGLEFLIYFQGNSAPDKSGLPSDRFSAERTGGSVSTLTIQRTQQEDSAVYLCASSLEGREGTEAFFGQGTRLTVV.